This T cell receptor beta chain originates from a study of T cell repertoires in cytomegalovirus infection. Study-level information: An indication of both CMV infection and matching HLA type came from public TCR beta signatures.

V was clipped by 5 bases and J by 0 bases; unmatched bases: 1. Germline values: CDR1 SGHTA, CDR2 FQGTGA. The CDR3 contains 15 residues. Study conclusions and caveats: HLA-C-restricted CMV-specific TCR beta clonotypes were dominant in the ex vivo response.

This clonotype was seen at least ten times. Its specificity is not known. TCRdb itself ran the reads through MiXCR, one entry per CDR3 protein. The repertoire holds about 310,000 distinct CDR3 sequences, with roughly a sixth as singletons. The sample taken for sequencing was PBMCs. The chain couples TRBV7-3 to TRBJ2-2; 9 bases are a match to TRBD2. This TCR derives from a human donor in good health (CMV status not recorded). Some clones in this sample may be carry-over from other donors' samples. In DNA, the CDR3 is TGTGCCAGCAGCGCGGGGGGGGCGAACACCGGGGAGCTGTTTTTT. This encodes CASSAGGANTGELFF.